This T cell receptor (beta chain) was sequenced for a study of graft-versus-host responses after intestinal transplantation. Findings and limits, study-wide: Recipient marrow showed GvH clones, some seen first in ileum or blood.

Generated by immunoSEQ multiplex PCR, the TCRdb table keeps only in-frame clones and is missing some. The sample lists 21,000 or so clones, 92% seen once, with about 40% in the top ten. The CDR3 runs 14 residues. Per the germline V gene, CDR1 is LNHDA and CDR2 is SQIVND (reference sequence). V was shortened by 5 bases and J by 3 bases, with 13 bases between the two germline ends. On this clone itself: Antigen: not known.

The sequence derives from a human patient who received an intestinal transplant, so some T cells may come from the graft donor. Sequenced here: PBMCs, sampled roughly 270 days after intestinal transplant. The rearrangement links TRBV19 to TRBJ1-1, with D possibly being TRBD1 (5 bases). In nucleotides, the CDR3 is TGTGCCAGTAGTGTTACCCTAGGGGACACTGAAGCTTTCTTT. Translation gives CASSVTLGDTEAFF.